These 17 T cell receptor beta chains share one sample of origin, sequenced in a study of OX40 agonist ivuxolimab in advanced cancers. Produced via immunoSEQ multiplex PCR; TCRdb's table is partial and in-frame only. The repertoire consists of 50,000 to 70,000 clones, with roughly 90% occurring once and the leading ten covering around 10%. The material sequenced was CD4+ or CD8+ T cells sorted from blood, taken in a trial of the OX40 agonist ivuxolimab. The source is an adult with an advanced solid tumor such as melanoma, head and neck, liver or kidney cancer.

This clone was detected a few times. The chain uses TRBV7-9 and TRBJ2-5; unclear D gene. This CDR3 contains 14 residues. V was cut by 4 bases and J by 0 bases, with 9 bases left in between. The germline CDR1 and CDR2 sequences are SEHNR and FQNEAQ (reference sequence). For the CDR3, the DNA is TGTGCCAGCAGCTCCGACCTGTACCAAGAGACCCAGTACTTC. This encodes CASSSDLYQETQYF.

The chain links TRBV7-8 to TRBJ2-2, with D tentatively TRBD1 (6 bases). CDR3 length equals 13 residues. From germline, CDR1 is SGHVS and CDR2 FQNEAQ. Trimming shortened V by 5 bases and J by 7 bases, and 11 bases separated the two germline ends. The CDR3, as DNA: TGTGCCAGCAGCAGGGGGTTTGGCGGGGAGCTGTTTTTT. It yields the protein CASSRGFGGELFF.

V gene TRBV30 combines with J gene TRBJ1-5; no clear D. Germline V gene sequence: CDR1 GTSNPN, CDR2 SVGIG (reference sequence). V dropped 0 bases and J dropped 2 bases, with 8 bases sitting between them. The CDR3 totals 14 residues. CDR3 in DNA: TGTGCCTGGAGTGTTGGATTCGGCAATCAGCCCCAGCATTTT. Translation: CAWSVGFGNQPQHF.

The chain combines TRBV15 with TRBJ2-2; D gene unclear. This CDR3 contains 14 residues. Germline loops: CDR1 LNHNV, CDR2 YYDKDF (reference sequence). V gave up 1 base and J gave up 4 bases, with 7 bases separating them. The CDR3 nucleotides read TGTGCCACCAGCAGAGCGAGCTCCACCGGGGAGCTGTTTTTT. Translation gives CATSRASSTGELFF.

This chain connects TRBV27 to TRBJ2-1, with 11 bases aligning to TRBD2. Per the germline V gene, CDR1 is MNHEY and CDR2 is SMNVEV (reference sequence). V gave up 1 base and J gave up 7 bases; unmatched junction bases: 3. This CDR3 contains 15 residues. As DNA, the CDR3 is TGTGCCAGCAGTTTATATAGCGGGGGGGCGAATGAGCAGTTCTTC. It codes for CASSLYSGGANEQFF.

This rearrangement joins TRBV7-7 to TRBJ2-1, with 9 positions matching TRBD1. Germline CDR1 is SSHAT and CDR2 is FNYEAQ (reference sequence). V shed 5 bases, J shed 8 bases, and the junction held 4 bases outside the gene matches. The CDR3 sequence is 13 residues long. In DNA form, the CDR3 reads TGTGCCAGCAGCCTAAGACAGGGGGATGAGCAGTTCTTC. It specifies CASSLRQGDEQFF.

This chain connects TRBV7-9 to TRBJ2-7, with TRBD1 as a possible D gene (9 bases). This CDR3 is built from 17 residues. The V gene's germline CDR1 is SEHNR and CDR2 FQNEAQ (reference sequence). Between the trimmed V and J ends, which lost 5 bases and 3 bases, there was a span of 23 bases. As DNA, the CDR3 is TGTGCCAGCAGCCAGGGTAGCGGGACAGGGTCCGACTACGAGCAGTACTTC. Translated, it gives CASSQGSGTGSDYEQYF.

A word on this clone: One junction end does not reproduce the germline sequence, and a read error may be involved. The chain combines TRBV7-9 with TRBJ2-5; D call uncertain. CDR1 is SEHNR, CDR2 FQNEAQ, per germline (reference sequence). The CDR3 extends over 15 amino acids. The CDR3 reads CASSQDSASGETQYF. In DNA, the CDR3 is TGCGCCAGCAGCCAGGATTCGGCGTCGGGTGAGACCCAGTACTTC.

The CDR3 DNA sequence: TGTGCCAGCAGTCCCTCGACAGGGGGTTTTGAGCAGTACTTC. Protein product: CASSPSTGGFEQYF. The chain links TRBV6-5 to TRBJ2-7; 9 bases fit TRBD1. The CDR3 has 14 amino acids. Germline trimming cut 5 bases from V and 7 bases from J; bases unmatched to any gene: 9. Germline V gene data show CDR1 as MNHEY and CDR2 as SVGAGI.

V is TRBV4-3 and J is TRBJ2-2; D is undetermined. This CDR3 has 12 amino acids. The germline CDR1 and CDR2 sequences are LGHNA and YSLEER. V gave up 0 bases and J gave up 8 bases, with 4 bases separating them. The CDR3 region is CASSQEEGELFF. The CDR3 nucleotides are TGCGCCAGCAGCCAAGAAGAGGGGGAGCTGTTTTTT.

The genes are TRBV15 and TRBJ2-7; D remains ambiguous. V was pared by 4 bases and J by 0 bases, with 10 bases between. The CDR3 extends over 14 amino acids. Per germline, CDR1 LNHNV and CDR2 YYDKDF (reference sequence). The CDR3 region is CATSNRDISYEQYF. The CDR3 DNA reads TGTGCCACCAGCAATAGAGACATCTCCTACGAGCAGTACTTC.

The chain recombines TRBV4-3 with TRBJ2-6, with 7 bases aligning to TRBD1. Germline CDR1 LGHNA, CDR2 YSLEER. With 0 bases clipped from V and 0 bases from J, the junction kept 8 bases outside the gene matches. The CDR3 consists of 19 residues. Written as DNA, the CDR3 is TGCGCCAGCAGCCAAGATCCGGGACAGCCCTACTCTGGGGCCAACGTCCTGACTTTC. Encoded protein: CASSQDPGQPYSGANVLTF.

This rearrangement joins TRBV2 to TRBJ2-1; weak D call: TRBD2 (6 bases). V lost 5 bases to trimming and J lost 6 bases, with 17 bases between them. The CDR3 covers 15 residues. The germline CDR1 and CDR2 sequences are SNHLY and FYNNEI. DNA of the CDR3: TGTGCCAGCAGTCTCGGAGGGTCACAAGTCAATGAGCAGTTCTTC. This sequence encodes CASSLGGSQVNEQFF.

Here the CDR3 reads CASSPTQGQTYEAFF. DNA for the CDR3: TGTGCCAGCAGCCCCACACAGGGTCAAACCTATGAAGCTTTCTTT. The J gene is TRBJ1-1, the V gene TRBV14, with D possibly TRBD1 on 6 matching bases. There are 15 residues in the CDR3. V lost 4 bases and J 7 bases, leaving 19 bases between the germline ends. The germline V gene encodes CDR1 SGHDN and CDR2 FVKESK.

The chain carries TRBV6-5 and TRBJ2-1; 7 positions match TRBD2. Germline-derived CDR1 and CDR2 are MNHEY and SVGAGI. The CDR3 is made up of 15 amino acids. Trimming removed 4 bases from V and 2 bases from J; junction bases left unmatched: 5. The chain's CDR3 is CASSLAGPTYNEQFF. CDR3 nucleotides: TGTGCCAGCAGTTTAGCGGGCCCAACCTACAATGAGCAGTTCTTC.

The rearrangement uses TRBV28 and TRBJ1-5, with 8 bases identical to TRBD1. This CDR3 comprises 14 residues. V lost 2 bases and J lost 11; bases outside the gene matches: 8. Looked up from germline, CDR1 is MDHEN and CDR2 is SYDVKM. CDR3 loop: CASSLGQGARTQHF. In nucleotides, the CDR3 is TGTGCCAGCAGTTTAGGGCAGGGGGCGAGAACCCAGCATTTT. The full variable domain, its missing parts supplied by reference TRBV28 and TRBJ1-5, is DVKVTQSSRYLVKRTGEKVFLECVQDMDHENMFWYRQDPGLGLRLIYFSYDVKMKEKGDIPEGYSVSREKKERFSLILESASTNQTSMYLCASSLGQGARTQHFGDGTRLSIL.

The chain has TRBV5-4 and TRBJ2-6, with 9 positions matching TRBD1. CDR3 size: 17 residues. V lost 4 bases, J lost 0 bases, and 5 bases stayed unmatched. Per germline, CDR1 SGHNT and CDR2 YYREEE (reference sequence). CDR3 residues: CASSGGQGYSGANVLTF. The CDR3 region has the DNA TGTGCCAGCAGCGGGGGACAGGGATACTCTGGGGCCAACGTCCTGACTTTC.